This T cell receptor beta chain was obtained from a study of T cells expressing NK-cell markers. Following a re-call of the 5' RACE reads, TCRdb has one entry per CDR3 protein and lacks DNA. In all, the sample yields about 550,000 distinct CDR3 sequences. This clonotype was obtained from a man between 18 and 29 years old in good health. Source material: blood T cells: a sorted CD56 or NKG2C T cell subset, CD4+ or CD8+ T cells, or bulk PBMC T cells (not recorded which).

The CDR3 spells CSVSQAPPGELFF. The V and J genes are TRBV29-1 and TRBJ2-2; TCRdb selects TRBD1, and the lack of DNA leaves this call unchecked. The germline V gene has CDR1 SQVTM and CDR2 ANQGSEA. The CDR3 runs to 13 residues.